The 27 T cell receptor beta chains below all came from one sample that was sequenced in a study of identical twins. MiXCR, run by TCRdb on the 5' RACE reads, gives a single entry per CDR3 protein. This sample has about 520,000 distinct CDR3 sequences, with under 25% found just once. This same sample was also taken into another study, of T cells expressing NK-cell markers.

The sequencing sample was made of CD4+ T cells sorted from blood. The source of these receptors is a woman in her late teens or twenties in good health.

V gene TRBV20-1 combines with J gene TRBJ2-2; the D gene is possibly TRBD2 (5 bases). The CDR3 contains 13 residues. V lost 2 bases and J lost 3, with 7 bases in between. Germline-derived CDR1 and CDR2 are DFQATT and SNEGSKA (reference sequence). CDR3 nucleotides: TGCAGTGCTAGAATCGGGGACACCGGGGAGCTGTTTTTT. It translates to CSARIGDTGELFF.

This clonotype appeared a few times. J is TRBJ2-7 and V is TRBV12-3 or TRBV12-4, with D possibly TRBD2 on 5 matching bases. The V gene lost 7 bases and the J gene lost 6 bases, with 16 bases spanning the gap. This CDR3 region has 13 residues. The CDR3 loop reads CASTMRRTVEQYF. CDR3 sequence (DNA): TGTGCCAGCACCATGAGGAGGACCGTCGAGCAGTACTTC.

This sequence joins TRBV5-1 and TRBJ2-5; D perhaps matches TRBD2 (6 bases). Germline values: CDR1 SGHRS, CDR2 YFSETQ. There are 15 residues in the CDR3. Between the trimmed V and J ends, which lost 4 bases and 4 bases, there was a span of 17 bases. CDR3 in amino acids: CASSPSRRDRETQYF. In DNA form, the CDR3 reads TGCGCCAGCAGCCCCAGTAGGCGGGATCGAGAGACCCAGTACTTC.

The rearrangement links TRBV20-1 to TRBJ1-5; TRBD1 matches at 7 bases. The junction had 6 bases not matched to a gene; V was cut back by 5 bases and J by 2 bases. Looked up from germline, CDR1 is DFQATT and CDR2 is SNEGSKA (reference sequence). CDR3 length: 14 amino acids. The CDR3 DNA sequence: TGCAGTGCTGCTCCGGGGACAGGCAATCAGCCCCAGCATTTT. Translation gives CSAAPGTGNQPQHF.

This clonotype showed up just once. The rearrangement links TRBV5-1 to TRBJ2-5; TRBD2 matches 8 bases. The CDR3 consists of 19 residues. V shed 3 bases and J 4 bases; nucleotides not matched to a gene: 20. Germline assignment: CDR1 SGHRS and CDR2 YFSETQ. The CDR3 nucleotides are TGCGCCAGCAGCTCCCCCAGGGAGCGGGGGACAACGGGGGGAGAGACCCAGTACTTC. Translating gives CASSSPRERGTTGGETQYF. Together with reference TRBV5-1 and TRBJ2-5, the CDR3 gives the full variable domain: KAGVTQTPRYLIKTRGQQVTLSCSPISGHRSVSWYQQTPGQGLQFLFEYFSETQRNKGNFPGRFSGRQFSNSRSEMNVSTLELGDSALYLCASSSPRERGTTGGETQYFGPGTRLLVL.

V usage is TRBV4-3 and J usage is TRBJ2-7; TRBD2 aligns across 11 bases. With 1 base clipped from V and 2 bases from J, the junction kept 13 bases outside the gene matches. Per germline, CDR1 LGHNA and CDR2 YSLEER. CDR3 size: 19 residues. CDR3 sequence reads: CASSQVFWLAGGFPYEQYF. The CDR3 DNA sequence: TGCGCCAGCAGCCAAGTATTTTGGCTAGCGGGAGGTTTCCCCTACGAGCAGTACTTC.

This clonotype was picked up a small number of times. V and J are TRBV12-3 or TRBV12-4 and TRBJ2-2; the D is unclear. This CDR3 contains 13 residues. V shed 5 bases and J shed 3 bases, with 7 bases lying between them. The CDR3 bases are TGTGCCAGCAGTCGCGGTGACACCGGGGAGCTGTTTTTT. It encodes CASSRGDTGELFF.

The chain joins TRBV20-1 to TRBJ2-2; TRBD2 aligns across 11 bases. V lost 0 bases, J lost 4 bases, and 10 bases stayed unmatched. There are 18 residues in the CDR3. CDR1 is DFQATT, CDR2 SNEGSKA, per germline (reference sequence). The CDR3: CSARDHRSSGGRTGELFF. CDR3 DNA sequence: TGCAGTGCTAGAGATCACAGGTCTAGCGGGGGGCGCACCGGGGAGCTGTTTTTT.

The table lists this clonotype with a count of one. The V gene is TRBV25-1, the J gene TRBJ1-2; D gene unclear. V was cut by 10 bases and J by 6 bases, with 9 bases left in between. The germline gives CDR1 MGHDK, CDR2 SYGVNS. The length of the CDR3 is 10 residues. The CDR3 loop reads CATYRNGYTF. The CDR3 DNA sequence: TGTGCCACCTACCGAAATGGCTACACCTTC.

This clonotype was seen only a few times. The chain carries TRBV12-3 or TRBV12-4 and TRBJ1-1; no firm D call. The ends were cut back, 5 bases at V and 0 bases at J, with 13 bases in the middle. This CDR3 spans 15 amino acids. The CDR3 sequence: CASSPRVGMNTEAFF. In DNA form, the CDR3 reads TGTGCCAGCAGTCCGAGGGTGGGGATGAACACTGAAGCTTTCTTT.

J is TRBJ2-3 and V is TRBV20-1; 8 bases match TRBD2. The CDR3 runs to 15 residues. With V trimmed by 7 bases and J by 6 bases, 15 bases remained unmatched. Germline-derived CDR1 and CDR2 are DFQATT and SNEGSKA (reference sequence). The CDR3 DNA sequence: TGCAGTGTCTCCCCCCCCGCGGGGGGTCTGGATACGCAGTATTTT. Amino acid sequence: CSVSPPAGGLDTQYF.

The genes are TRBV12-3 or TRBV12-4 and TRBJ1-5; no clear D. The CDR3 spans 17 residues. The V end lost 5 bases, the J end lost 9 bases, and 26 bases lay between the germline ends. CDR3 in amino acids: CASSPYPGDEPSGPQHF. The CDR3 region has the DNA TGTGCCAGCAGTCCCTACCCGGGAGATGAACCGTCTGGGCCCCAGCATTTT.

The chain has TRBV3-1 and TRBJ2-7; TRBD2 might be the D (5 bases). The CDR3 sequence is 11 residues long. Trimming stripped 3 bases from V and 7 bases from J, with 7 bases between. Germline V gene data show CDR1 as LGHDT and CDR2 as YNNKEL (reference sequence). Here the CDR3 reads CASSHSGEQYF. CDR3 nucleotide sequence: TGTGCCAGCAGCCACTCGGGGGAGCAGTACTTC.

This clonotype was seen repeatedly, ten times or more. This sequence joins TRBV2 and TRBJ2-7; 10 nucleotides line up with TRBD2. After removal of 10 bases from V and 4 bases from J, the junction contained 7 bases not matched to a gene. Per the germline V gene, CDR1 is SNHLY and CDR2 is FYNNEI. The CDR3 runs 13 residues. CDR3 sequence reads: CATSASGSYEQYF. The CDR3 region has the DNA TGTGCCACCTCTGCTAGCGGGAGTTACGAGCAGTACTTC.

This clonotype turned up a few times. The rearrangement links TRBV5-5 to TRBJ1-1, with 8 bases identical to TRBD1. Trimming at V came to 5 bases and at J to 3 bases, leaving 9 bases not matched to a gene. CDR1 SGHKS and CDR2 YYEKEE come from the germline V gene (reference sequence). The CDR3 totals 15 residues. CDR3 residues: CASRRSLTGDTEAFF. As DNA, the CDR3 is TGTGCCAGCAGACGGTCCCTGACAGGGGACACTGAAGCTTTCTTT.

This chain uses TRBV20-1 with TRBJ2-6; no firm D call. V lost 4 bases to trimming and J lost 2 bases, with 3 bases between them. The germline gives CDR1 DFQATT, CDR2 SNEGSKA (reference sequence). The CDR3 extends over 12 amino acids. The CDR3 is CSATTGANVLTF. CDR3 coding DNA: TGCAGTGCTACCACTGGGGCCAACGTCCTGACTTTC.

At least ten counts were recorded for this clonotype. V and J are TRBV6-2 or TRBV6-3 and TRBJ2-7; 14 bases are a match to TRBD2. The ends lost 6 bases at V and 4 bases at J; junction bases unmatched: 5. The germline V gene encodes CDR1 MNHEY and CDR2 SVGEGT. This CDR3 contains 15 residues. CDR3 loop: CASRAGTSGSYEQYF. For the CDR3, the DNA is TGTGCCAGCAGAGCCGGGACTAGCGGGAGTTACGAGCAGTACTTC.

The rearrangement uses TRBV5-1 and TRBJ2-7; D is possibly TRBD2 (6 bases). The CDR3 totals 14 residues. The germline V gene encodes CDR1 SGHRS and CDR2 YFSETQ. V lost 3 bases, J lost 2 bases, and 12 bases lay in between. The CDR3 DNA follows: TGCGCCAGCAGCTGGGGGACTGCACCCTACGAGCAGTACTTC. Protein product: CASSWGTAPYEQYF. Together with reference TRBV5-1 and TRBJ2-7, the CDR3 gives the full variable domain: KAGVTQTPRYLIKTRGQQVTLSCSPISGHRSVSWYQQTPGQGLQFLFEYFSETQRNKGNFPGRFSGRQFSNSRSEMNVSTLELGDSALYLCASSWGTAPYEQYFGPGTRLTVT.

This clonotype showed up many times. This rearrangement joins TRBV7-2 to TRBJ2-5; no firm D call. The CDR3 consists of 14 residues. Germline loops: CDR1 SGHTA, CDR2 FQGNSA. Trimming shortened V by 1 base and J by 5 bases, and 11 bases separated the two germline ends. CDR3 sequence (DNA): TGTGCCAGCAGCTTAGTTGGAGTAGGGGAGACCCAGTACTTC. Amino acid sequence: CASSLVGVGETQYF. The whole variable domain, filled in from reference TRBV7-2 and TRBJ2-5, reads GAGVSQSPSNKVTEKGKDVELRCDPISGHTALYWYRQSLGQGLEFLIYFQGNSAPDKSGLPSDRFSAERTGGSVSTLTIQRTQQEDSAVYLCASSLVGVGETQYFGPGTRLLVL.

The chain links TRBV20-1 to TRBJ1-2, with TRBD1 identical over 9 bases. The CDR3 consists of 12 residues. Unmatched junction bases numbered 4, after V lost 6 bases and J lost 5 bases. Germline CDR1 reads DFQATT; CDR2 reads SNEGSKA (reference sequence). DNA of the CDR3: TGCAGTGCCAAAGACAGGGGGTATGGCTACACCTTC. Translation gives CSAKDRGYGYTF.

This clonotype has a handful of counts. The chain joins TRBV7-2 to TRBJ2-1; possibly TRBD1 for D (5 bases). Germline CDR1 is SGHTA and CDR2 is FQGNSA. The V and J ends lost 3 bases and 2 bases respectively, with 8 bases between them. This CDR3 has 14 amino acids. CDR3 nucleotide sequence: TGTGCCAGCAGCTTCGACAGAGCCTACAATGAGCAGTTCTTC. It yields the protein CASSFDRAYNEQFF. Looking up the rest from reference TRBV7-2 and TRBJ2-1 gives the full variable domain: GAGVSQSPSNKVTEKGKDVELRCDPISGHTALYWYRQSLGQGLEFLIYFQGNSAPDKSGLPSDRFSAERTGGSVSTLTIQRTQQEDSAVYLCASSFDRAYNEQFFGPGTRLTVL.

The chain is built from TRBV9 and TRBJ2-1, with 10 nucleotides matching TRBD2. The CDR3 runs 16 residues. From germline, CDR1 is SGDLS and CDR2 YYNGEE. The junction had 3 bases not matched to a gene; V was cut back by 0 bases and J by 3 bases. CDR3 in DNA: TGTGCCAGCAGCGTAGACCCTAGCGGGAGCTACAATGAGCAGTTCTTC. Amino acids: CASSVDPSGSYNEQFF.

V is TRBV20-1 and J is TRBJ2-7; 9 bases fit TRBD2. V gave up 6 bases and J gave up 5 bases; unmatched junction bases: 8. CDR1 and CDR2 from the germline V gene are DFQATT and SNEGSKA (reference sequence). There are 13 residues in the CDR3. CDR3 bases: TGCAGTGCCACGAGCGGGAGGTTCAACGAGCAGTACTTC. Translation: CSATSGRFNEQYF.

This clonotype has only a few counts. The chain recombines TRBV20-1 with TRBJ2-2; 7 bases align to TRBD2. J lost 8 bases, V lost 6 bases, and 6 bases had no gene match. CDR1 is DFQATT and CDR2 is SNEGSKA in the germline V gene (reference sequence). The CDR3 runs to 12 residues. DNA of the CDR3: TGCAGTGCACCGGGACTATCAGGGGAGCTGTTTTTT. It translates to CSAPGLSGELFF.

This clonotype was observed at least ten times. This chain links TRBV29-1 with TRBJ2-5; 10 bases are a match to TRBD2. The V and J ends lost 7 bases and 4 bases, in that order; junction bases with no gene match: 6. CDR3 size: 13 residues. Germline CDR1 and CDR2: SQVTM and ANQGSEA. This CDR3 is CSAASSGRETQYF. DNA for the CDR3: TGCAGCGCCGCCTCTAGCGGGAGAGAGACCCAGTACTTC. Combining the CDR3 with reference TRBV29-1 and TRBJ2-5 gives the whole variable domain SAVISQKPSRDICQRGTSLTIQCQVDSQVTMMFWYRQQPGQSLTLIATANQGSEATYESGFVIDKFPISRPNLTFSTLTVSNMSPEDSSIYLCSAASSGRETQYFGPGTRLLVL.

The V call is TRBV4-1, the J call TRBJ2-4; a possible D gene is TRBD2 (6 bases). The germline CDR1 and CDR2 sequences are MGHRA and YSYEKL. This CDR3 comprises 17 residues. The V end lost 5 bases, the J end lost 1 base, and 18 bases lay between the germline ends. The CDR3 loop reads CASSEGLLVIAKNIQYF. The CDR3 DNA follows: TGCGCCAGCAGCGAGGGACTCCTGGTGATCGCCAAAAACATTCAGTACTTC.

This clonotype has at least ten counts. This sequence joins TRBV28 and TRBJ2-1; 8 bases align to TRBD2. Per the germline V gene, CDR1 is MDHEN and CDR2 is SYDVKM. The CDR3 length is 16 residues. V shed 5 bases, J shed 7 bases, and the junction held 13 bases outside the gene matches. CDR3 DNA: TGTGCCAGCAGTCTACTACCTGCGGGAGGTCAGAATGAGCAGTTCTTC. As protein: CASSLLPAGGQNEQFF.